Listed below are T cell receptor beta chains from one sample, sequenced in a study of vaccination and CD4 T cells after COVID-19. No antigen has been identified for these receptors. TCRdb processed the PCR reads anew with MiXCR; each CDR3 protein has one entry. The sample records roughly 9,900 distinct CDR3 sequences, 30% to 40% being singletons. Sequencing input: CD4+ T cells from blood, cultured in vitro. The receptors here all came from a human donor in good health. Both conserved end residues are part of each CDR3. D genes are given only for firm matches. Some rows have no size entry. The others give once, few or many, or a class for an expanded clone.

-,few,TRBV10-2,15,TRBJ2-1,CASSETSDRYNEQFF,TGCGCCAGCAGTGAGACCTCCGACCGATACAATGAGCAGTTCTTC
TRBD2,few,TRBV6-1,17,TRBJ2-2,CASSILAGGQYTGELFF,TGTGCCAGCAGTATACTAGCGGGGGGGCAGTACACCGGGGAGCTGTTTTTT
-,-,TRBV6-1,12,TRBJ1-1,CVSSPTVGEAFF,TGTGTCAGCAGCCCAACGGTAGGTGAAGCTTTCTTT
TRBD2,-,TRBV6-2/TRBV6-3,16,TRBJ2-1,CASRSGTSGGMNEQFF,TGTGCCAGCAGGTCCGGGACTAGCGGGGGGATGAATGAGCAGTTCTTC
-,few,TRBV6-1,13,TRBJ1-2,CASISPGNYGYTF,TGTGCCAGCATTTCCCCAGGGAACTATGGCTACACCTTC
-,few,TRBV10-3,14,TRBJ1-5,CAISESLGNQPQHF,TGTGCCATCAGTGAGTCTTTGGGTAACCAGCCCCAGCATTTT
-,few,TRBV20-1,12,TRBJ1-5,CSATSGDQPQHF,TGCAGTGCTACGTCAGGGGATCAGCCCCAGCATTTT
TRBD2,-,TRBV6-5,17,TRBJ2-3,CASSYSWSGGDADTQYF,TGTGCCAGCAGTTACTCGTGGAGCGGGGGGGATGCAGATACGCAGTATTTT
TRBD2,-,TRBV5-5,16,TRBJ2-5,CASSPNRTSGQETQYF,TGTGCCAGCAGCCCTAACCGGACTAGCGGCCAAGAGACCCAGTACTTC
TRBD2,-,TRBV6-1,14,TRBJ2-3,CASSEGEGLDTQYF,TGTGCCAGCAGTGAAGGGGAGGGTCTAGATACGCAGTATTTT
-,-,TRBV20-1,13,TRBJ1-1,CSAPLSNGAEAFF,TGCAGTGCCCCTCTGTCGAATGGTGCTGAAGCTTTCTTT
-,-,TRBV7-8,16,TRBJ2-3,CASSFGQSVHSDTQYF,TGTGCCAGCAGCTTCGGGCAATCGGTTCATTCAGATACGCAGTATTTT
-,-,TRBV19,16,TRBJ1-2,CASSIAPGIASQGYTF,TGTGCCAGTAGTATTGCTCCCGGGATTGCAAGTCAGGGCTACACCTTC
-,few,TRBV12-3/TRBV12-4,14,TRBJ1-2,CASSRQEEYYGYTF,TGTGCCAGCAGCAGACAGGAGGAGTACTATGGCTACACCTTC
TRBD1,-,TRBV15,15,TRBJ1-5,CATSSTRQGNQPQHF,TGTGCCACCAGCAGTACCAGACAGGGGAATCAGCCCCAGCATTTT
-,-,TRBV6-1,16,TRBJ1-2,CASSPDPSRFHYGYTF,TGTGCCAGCAGTCCAGACCCCAGCCGGTTCCACTATGGCTACACCTTC
TRBD2,-,TRBV7-3,13,TRBJ2-5,CASSPTSGGPAYF,TGTGCCAGCAGCCCGACTAGCGGGGGCCCCGCGTACTTC
-,-,TRBV19,12,TRBJ2-2,CASSLGTGELFF,TGTGCCAGTAGTTTAGGCACCGGGGAGCTGTTTTTT
TRBD2,-,TRBV7-2,12,TRBJ2-1,CASSFSGGEQFF,TGTGCCAGCAGCTTTAGCGGGGGAGAGCAGTTCTTC